This TCR beta chain appears in the sequencing data of a study of neurological immune-mediated disorders. The method for making cDNA was 5'RACE, and it used 10-nucleotide random UMIs. In TCRdb, the 5' RACE reads were re-called with MiXCR into one record per CDR3 protein. The profile shows about 35,000 distinct CDR3 sequences, less than 5% of them singletons. Turning to this clonotype: This sequence may be a read error, since a much larger clone differs from it by one base. The conserved phenylalanine or tryptophan normally closing the CDR3 is absent here, so this likely arose from a read error.

This CDR3 has 12 residues. The ends were cut back, 4 bases at V and 10 bases at J, with 14 bases in the middle. Germline CDR1 is DFQATT and CDR2 is SNEGSKA (reference sequence). The chain is built from TRBV20-1 and TRBJ2-1; D unclear. The TCR sequence derives from a man aged 25-45 years with multiple sclerosis. The sample taken for sequencing was PBMCs. The DNA of the CDR3 is TGCAGTGCTACCCCAAAAAGAGGAGAGCAGTTCATC. Translating it yields CSATPKRGEQFI.